The 27 T cell receptor beta chains given below trace back to one sample, sequenced in a study of T-cell reconstitution after alpha-beta-depleted transplantation in children. The authors prepared the TCRbeta library with unique molecular identifiers. Using its own MiXCR run on the PCR reads, TCRdb lists one record per CDR3 protein. The table shows some 590,000 distinct CDR3 sequences, with under 12% occurring only once. The material was PBMCs from the stem cell graft donor, obtained from the stem cell graft. All receptors derive from a human donor who donated a stem cell graft to a child with acute myeloid leukemia.

CDR3 DNA sequence: TGTGCCAGCAGTTTTACGAGGGGGAAGTATACGCAGTATTTT. Its protein product is CASSFTRGKYTQYF. The J gene is TRBJ2-3, the V gene TRBV27; maybe TRBD1 (6 bases). Germline CDR1 reads MNHEY; CDR2 reads SMNVEV (reference sequence). Trimming cost V 3 bases and J 7 bases, with 14 bases left between them. The CDR3 is 14 amino acids.

The chain joins TRBV3-1 to TRBJ1-3; D not certain. This CDR3 spans 11 amino acids. Germline loops: CDR1 LGHDT, CDR2 YNNKEL (reference sequence). Trimming left V 1 base short and J 8 bases short, with 3 bases between. CDR3 coding DNA: TGTGCCAGCAGCCAAGGAGACACCATATATTTT. Its translation is CASSQGDTIYF.

This clonotype occurred many times. The genes are TRBV7-2 and TRBJ2-3; D is ambiguous. V lost 7 bases and J lost 1, with 6 bases in between. The germline CDR1 and CDR2 sequences are SGHTA and FQGNSA. This CDR3 has 12 residues. DNA for the CDR3: TGTGCCAGCAAGCAGGGCACAGATACGCAGTATTTT. It yields the protein CASKQGTDTQYF.

This clonotype showed up many times. The chain carries TRBV6-1 and TRBJ2-2, with unresolved D. Germline CDR1 and CDR2: MNHNS and SASEGT. Trimming removed 1 base at V and 3 bases at J, with 12 bases between. The CDR3 is made up of 16 amino acids. The CDR3 DNA sequence: TGTGCCAGCAGTGAAGTGTGGGATAGGGACACCGGGGAGCTGTTTTTT. Its translation: CASSEVWDRDTGELFF.

This clonotype was seen a few times. CDR3 nucleotides: TGTGCCAGCACCTACTCCGCTAGCTTACTTACCGGGGAGCTGTTTTTT. This sequence encodes CASTYSASLLTGELFF. The rearrangement joins TRBV2 to TRBJ2-2, with D maybe TRBD2 (5 bases). Germline values: CDR1 SNHLY, CDR2 FYNNEI. This CDR3 comprises 16 residues. Trimming left V 7 bases short and J 5 bases short, with 20 bases between.

The chain recombines TRBV7-9 with TRBJ2-3; the D gene is possibly TRBD2 (6 bases). CDR3 length: 15 residues. Germline CDR1 SEHNR, CDR2 FQNEAQ (reference sequence). The V end lost 2 bases, the J end lost 0 bases, and 9 bases lay between the germline ends. CDR3 DNA: TGTGCCAGCAGCTTATCTAGCGTTAGCACAGATACGCAGTATTTT. Translating gives CASSLSSVSTDTQYF.

This clonotype was observed a few times. CDR3 DNA sequence: TGCGCCAGCAGCTTGAAATCCGACGACGCTGAAAAGCAGTTCTTC. Its protein product is CASSLKSDDAEKQFF. The chain employs TRBV5-1 and TRBJ2-1; D is uncertain. V shed 1 base and J shed 11 bases, with 19 bases lying between them. The CDR3 length is 15 residues. Per germline, CDR1 SGHRS and CDR2 YFSETQ.

This clonotype was found many times. The rearrangement uses TRBV12-3 or TRBV12-4 and TRBJ2-7; D is possibly TRBD2 (6 bases). The ends were cut back, 1 base at V and 5 bases at J, with 9 bases in the middle. This CDR3 comprises 13 residues. The chain's CDR3 is CASSLGGMDEQYF. CDR3 DNA sequence: TGTGCCAGCAGTTTAGGCGGGATGGACGAGCAGTACTTC.

This clonotype has at least ten counts. V usage is TRBV10-3 and J usage is TRBJ2-7, with 7 bases lining up with TRBD1. This CDR3 spans 17 amino acids. V gave up 7 bases and J gave up 3 bases; unmatched junction bases: 18. Germline V gives CDR1 ENHRY, CDR2 SYGVKD. CDR3 DNA: TGTGCCATCAAATCGGGCGACAGGGCCGCGAGTAACTACGAGCAGTACTTC. It encodes CAIKSGDRAASNYEQYF.

CDR3 protein: CASSSTGTRQETQYF. CDR3 sequence (DNA): TGTGCCAGCAGCTCTACCGGGACTCGACAAGAGACCCAGTACTTC. V usage is TRBV7-3 and J usage is TRBJ2-5; weak D call: TRBD2 (6 bases). This CDR3 is built from 15 residues. Trimming removed 4 bases from V and 2 bases from J, with 14 bases in between. Germline V gene lookup returns CDR1 SGHTA and CDR2 FQGTGA.

This clonotype has at least ten counts. The chain has TRBV5-1 and TRBJ2-2, with 7 nucleotides matching TRBD2. Germline assignment: CDR1 SGHRS and CDR2 YFSETQ. The junction had 5 bases not matched to a gene; V was cut back by 4 bases and J by 2 bases. CDR3 length equals 15 residues. For the CDR3, the DNA is TGCGCCAGCAGCCATCTAGCGGAAAACACCGGGGAGCTGTTTTTT. Its protein product is CASSHLAENTGELFF.

This clonotype was observed a few times. The genes are TRBV20-1 and TRBJ1-6; no reliable D call. The germline V and J ends were trimmed by 0 bases and 14 bases, with 8 bases remaining between them. Looked up from germline, CDR1 is DFQATT and CDR2 is SNEGSKA (reference sequence). The CDR3 contains 11 residues. The CDR3 sequence is CSARDWESLHF. CDR3 nucleotides: TGCAGTGCTAGAGATTGGGAGTCCCTCCACTTT.

This clonotype was seen a few times. The rearrangement links TRBV6-1 to TRBJ2-1; TRBD2 matches at 10 bases. V was clipped by 3 bases and J by 6 bases; unmatched bases: 5. The CDR3 is 15 amino acids. CDR1 MNHNS and CDR2 SASEGT come from the germline V gene. The CDR3 DNA reads TGTGCCAGCAGTGACCTAAGCGGGAGGGTCAATGAGCAGTTCTTC. Protein product: CASSDLSGRVNEQFF.

Many counts were recorded for this clonotype. This sequence joins TRBV6-5 and TRBJ2-1; D is possibly TRBD2 (6 bases). Germline assignment: CDR1 MNHEY and CDR2 SVGAGI. The CDR3 runs to 11 residues. Trimming left V 8 bases short and J 10 bases short, with 12 bases between. The DNA of the CDR3 is TGTGCCAGCCGCGGGAATAAGGAGCAGTTCTTC. Protein sequence: CASRGNKEQFF.

At least ten counts were recorded for this clonotype. This chain uses TRBV6-5 with TRBJ2-1; 10 bases are a match to TRBD1. V lost 0 bases and J lost 5; bases outside the gene matches: 7. Germline CDR1 MNHEY, CDR2 SVGAGI. CDR3 length: 17 residues. The CDR3 here is CASSYSSGTGVNNEQFF. The CDR3 DNA reads TGTGCCAGCAGTTACTCGAGTGGGACAGGGGTAAACAATGAGCAGTTCTTC.

Turning to this clonotype: One end of the junction fails to match germline, which may point to a read error. The chain is built from TRBV12-3 or TRBV12-4 and TRBJ2-1, with TRBD2 matching 14 bases. CDR3 size: 18 residues. The CDR3 bases are TGTACCAGCAGTTTAGCGGGAGGGGGACTAGCGGGGGAGAATGAGCAGTTCTTC. Encoded protein: CTSSLAGGGLAGENEQFF.

In its sample, this clonotype was seen many times. The chain carries TRBV27 and TRBJ2-3; possibly TRBD2 for D (7 bases). The V gene lost 6 bases and the J gene lost 5 bases, with 15 bases spanning the gap. This CDR3 region has 14 residues. The germline V gene encodes CDR1 MNHEY and CDR2 SMNVEV (reference sequence). DNA for the CDR3: TGTGCCAGCAGGAGAGTGGGAGGGGGAGATACGCAGTATTTT. This gives the protein CASRRVGGGDTQYF.

This clonotype was seen only a few times. The chain is built from TRBV11-2 and TRBJ2-3; perhaps D is TRBD1 or TRBD2 (5 bases each). With 4 bases removed from V and 3 bases from J, the gap between germline ends came to 14 bases. There are 15 residues in the CDR3. Germline V gives CDR1 SGHAT, CDR2 FQNNGV. The CDR3 DNA sequence: TGTGCCAGCAGCTCTGGGACCCTCAGGACAGATACGCAGTATTTT. It yields the protein CASSSGTLRTDTQYF. The full variable domain, rest sourced from reference TRBV11-2 and TRBJ2-3, is EAGVAQSPRYKIIEKRQSVAFWCNPISGHATLYWYQQILGQGPKLLIQFQNNGVVDDSQLPKDRFSAERLKGVDSTLKIQPAKLEDSAVYLCASSSGTLRTDTQYFGPGTRLTVL.

This clonotype showed up just a few times. The J gene is TRBJ2-3, the V gene TRBV7-8, with D tentatively TRBD2 (6 bases). The V gene's germline CDR1 is SGHVS and CDR2 FQNEAQ. The V end was cut by 4 bases, the J end by 4 bases, with 18 bases between. The CDR3 contains 16 residues. CDR3 DNA sequence: TGTGCCAGCAGCTCCCCTGCCGGGGGTAGGGCAGATACGCAGTATTTT. Amino acids: CASSSPAGGRADTQYF.

The genes are TRBV30 and TRBJ2-6; the D gene is possibly TRBD1 (6 bases). Trimming shortened V by 2 bases and J by 2 bases, and 7 bases separated the two germline ends. The CDR3 contains 14 residues. Germline V gives CDR1 GTSNPN, CDR2 SVGIG (reference sequence). CDR3 coding DNA: TGTGCCTGGAGTTCAGGGGCTGGGGCCAACGTCCTGACTTTC. It encodes CAWSSGAGANVLTF.

The V and J genes are TRBV11-2 and TRBJ2-1, with 12 bases that match TRBD2. CDR3 size: 16 residues. Germline CDR1 SGHAT, CDR2 FQNNGV. V dropped 4 bases and J dropped 6; count of bases not matched to a gene: 7. Here the CDR3 DNA reads TGTGCCAGCAGCTCATCTAGACTAGCGGGAGCCAATGAGCAGTTCTTC. It is translated as CASSSSRLAGANEQFF. The whole variable domain, filled in from reference TRBV11-2 and TRBJ2-1, reads EAGVAQSPRYKIIEKRQSVAFWCNPISGHATLYWYQQILGQGPKLLIQFQNNGVVDDSQLPKDRFSAERLKGVDSTLKIQPAKLEDSAVYLCASSSSRLAGANEQFFGPGTRLTVL.

This clonotype was counted many times. The chain is built from TRBV11-2 and TRBJ2-1, with 12 bases fitting TRBD2. There are 17 residues in the CDR3. V lost 5 bases to trimming and J lost 4 bases; unmatched junction nucleotides: 9. CDR1 is SGHAT and CDR2 is FQNNGV in the germline V gene. The CDR3 nucleotides read TGTGCCAGCAGCCGAAGGACTAGCGGGACTACTTACAATGAGCAGTTCTTC. This sequence encodes CASSRRTSGTTYNEQFF.

This clonotype has ten or more counts. V usage is TRBV12-3 or TRBV12-4 and J usage is TRBJ2-4; D might be TRBD2 (5 bases). The CDR3 loop spans 14 amino acids. V lost 6 bases to trimming and J lost 1 base, with 10 bases between them. Here the CDR3 reads CASRGRVAKNIQYF. The CDR3 DNA sequence: TGTGCCAGCAGAGGGAGAGTGGCCAAAAACATTCAGTACTTC.

A few counts support this clonotype. The V and J genes are TRBV4-3 and TRBJ2-3; a possible D gene is TRBD1 (6 bases). V was shortened by 3 bases and J by 0 bases, with 16 bases between the two germline ends. The CDR3 has 17 residues. CDR1 is LGHNA and CDR2 is YSLEER in the germline V gene. Written as DNA, the CDR3 is TGCGCCAGCAGCCAGGACACAGGGTTTCCTAGCACAGATACGCAGTATTTT. Protein sequence: CASSQDTGFPSTDTQYF.

The CDR3 DNA reads TGTGCCAGCAGCCTCAGGGGAGGCACGGGGGCTGAGTTCTTC. Translating gives CASSLRGGTGAEFF. The chain recombines TRBV7-9 with TRBJ2-1; either TRBD1 or TRBD2 may supply D (6 bases each). This CDR3 is 14 amino acids long. V shed 5 bases and J shed 14 bases, with 22 bases lying between them. CDR1 is SEHNR, CDR2 FQNEAQ, per germline (reference sequence).

This clonotype has a handful of counts. The chain couples TRBV30 to TRBJ2-7; D may be TRBD1 or TRBD2 (5 bases each). CDR1 GTSNPN and CDR2 SVGIG come from the germline V gene (reference sequence). V was cut by 0 bases and J by 6 bases, with 18 bases left in between. CDR3 length: 15 residues. This chain's CDR3 is CAWSVRGPKWGEQYF. CDR3 DNA: TGTGCCTGGAGTGTACGGGGACCCAAGTGGGGCGAGCAGTACTTC.

The genes are TRBV7-2 and TRBJ2-2; D gene unclear. The CDR3 spans 14 residues. Germline V gene sequence: CDR1 SGHTA, CDR2 FQGNSA. V lost 4 bases to trimming and J lost 2 bases, with 8 bases between them. The CDR3 nucleotides are TGTGCCAGCAGCTCTTTAGTTAACACCGGGGAGCTGTTTTTT. Translation: CASSSLVNTGELFF.